Given below is one T cell receptor beta chain in context. The authors' processing: Amplification of reference gene primers provided the estimated nucleated cell counts. TCRdb's table, derived via immunoSEQ multiplex PCR, lists solely in-frame clones and lacks some. V and J calls and clone size are given by that table; D and trimming were obtained from the DNA. The repertoire consists of about 42,000 clones, with approximately 85% occurring once and the leading ten covering about 13%. This sample was included in a study of blood T cell repertoires in COVID-19. Study in general: In each case, the material was cDNA or gDNA derived from T cells, B-cell-depleted T cells, or PBMCs.

V was pared by 3 bases and J by 2 bases, with 9 bases between. The CDR3 covers 13 residues. The germline gives CDR1 DFQATT, CDR2 SNEGSKA (reference sequence). Input material: peripheral blood. This TCR came from a woman aged 65 to 85 in a cohort sampled during active COVID-19. This chain connects TRBV20-1 to TRBJ2-3; no firm D call. The CDR3 nucleotides read TGCAGTGCTAGTTTCCTTATCACAGATACGCAGTATTTT. Protein product: CSASFLITDTQYF.